This T cell receptor beta chain was sequenced during a study of regulatory T cells in long-lasting Graves disease. With 3 bases removed from V and 6 bases from J, the gap between germline ends came to 21 bases. Germline CDR1 and CDR2: MGHDK and SYGVNS. CDR3 length: 16 amino acids. Arm-PCR of CDR3 regions and iRepertoire HTBI primers were the basis on which TCR beta libraries were built. MiXCR, run by TCRdb on the multiplex PCR reads, gives a single entry per CDR3 protein. The sample consists of about 530,000 distinct CDR3 sequences, 15% to 20% of them appearing once. The sample's time point: newly diagnosed GD, antithyroid drugs for less than 3 months. Preparation of the TCR library used RNA extracted from PBMCs. These data were likewise used in another study, on T cells in Graves' hyperthyroidism and ophthalmopathy.

The sequencing used peripheral blood mononuclear cells (PBMCs), collected at new diagnosis, from a patient treated with antithyroid drugs. This TCR was recovered from a woman aged 35 to 59 with Graves disease. This chain links TRBV25-1 with TRBJ2-7, with a weak D call TRBD2 (7 bases). The CDR3 region is CASSDIKSGGRGEQYF. The CDR3 bases are TGTGCCAGCAGTGACATCAAGTCGGGGGGCCGAGGCGAGCAGTACTTC.